The rows below give T cell receptor beta chains drawn from one sample of a study of regulatory T cells in long-lasting Graves disease. TCRdb independently ran MiXCR on the multiplex PCR reads; one entry per CDR3 protein. The sample carries a few hundred thousand distinct CDR3 sequences, 20% to 25% recorded once. The sample in question was peripheral blood mononuclear cells (PBMCs), obtained when the disease was refractory, from a patient treated with antithyroid drugs. These receptors were taken from a female donor with Graves disease. CDR3s include the opening cysteine and the closing phenylalanine or tryptophan. A D gene is named only where the DNA matches it firmly. A row's size may be missing; if present it is once, few, many or a size class.

cdr3_aa: CATSRGQEGEQYF; cdr3_nt: TGTGCCACCAGCAGGGGACAGGAGGGCGAGCAGTACTTC; v_call: TRBV15; d_call: TRBD1; clone_size: many; j_call: TRBJ2-7
cdr3_aa: CASSYSFTGELFF; cdr3_nt: TGTGCCAGCAGTTACTCGTTTACCGGGGAGCTGTTTTTT; v_call: TRBV6-2/TRBV6-3; d_call: -; clone_size: few; j_call: TRBJ2-2
cdr3_aa: CASSLDRTGGDYGYTF; cdr3_nt: TGTGCCAGCAGCTTAGATCGGACAGGGGGCGACTATGGCTACACCTTC; v_call: TRBV11-3; d_call: TRBD1; clone_size: many; j_call: TRBJ1-2
cdr3_aa: CATGTGLVYGYTF; cdr3_nt: TGTGCCACCGGGACAGGGCTTGTTTATGGCTACACCTTC; v_call: TRBV19; d_call: TRBD1; clone_size: few; j_call: TRBJ1-2
cdr3_aa: CSARPSGMARETQYF; cdr3_nt: TGCAGTGCGAGACCCAGCGGGATGGCTAGAGAGACCCAGTACTTC; v_call: TRBV20-1; d_call: TRBD2; clone_size: -; j_call: TRBJ2-5
cdr3_aa: CASSLRGREQYF; cdr3_nt: TGTGCCAGCAGTTTGCGGGGCCGGGAGCAGTACTTC; v_call: TRBV27; d_call: -; clone_size: many; j_call: TRBJ2-7
cdr3_aa: CASSSPSSGSFYEQYF; cdr3_nt: TGTGCCAGCAGCTCTCCCAGTAGCGGGAGTTTCTACGAGCAGTACTTC; v_call: TRBV27; d_call: TRBD2; clone_size: many; j_call: TRBJ2-7
cdr3_aa: CASSRRGSKTYGYTF; cdr3_nt: TGTGCCAGTAGTCGGAGGGGCAGCAAGACCTATGGCTACACCTTC; v_call: TRBV19; d_call: -; clone_size: -; j_call: TRBJ1-2
cdr3_aa: CASSQAGGGNTQYF; cdr3_nt: TGTGCCAGCAGTCAAGCGGGGGGCGGGAATACGCAGTATTTT; v_call: TRBV28; d_call: TRBD2; clone_size: -; j_call: TRBJ2-3
cdr3_aa: CSARRLFPGVHGYTF; cdr3_nt: TGCAGTGCTAGGAGGCTCTTTCCCGGGGTGCATGGCTACACCTTC; v_call: TRBV20-1; d_call: -; clone_size: -; j_call: TRBJ1-2
cdr3_aa: CSARDPWTETYEQYF; cdr3_nt: TGCAGTGCTAGAGATCCCTGGACGGAGACCTACGAGCAGTACTTC; v_call: TRBV20-1; d_call: -; clone_size: few; j_call: TRBJ2-7
cdr3_aa: CASSLMGEETQYF; cdr3_nt: TGTGCCAGCAGCTTGATGGGAGAAGAGACCCAGTACTTC; v_call: TRBV5-6; d_call: -; clone_size: many; j_call: TRBJ2-5
cdr3_aa: CATQDNGGQYF; cdr3_nt: TGTGCCACCCAAGACAACGGGGGGCAGTACTTC; v_call: TRBV6-2/TRBV6-3; d_call: -; clone_size: -; j_call: TRBJ2-7
cdr3_aa: CASRFTGVAQGTEAFF; cdr3_nt: TGTGCCAGCAGGTTCACAGGAGTCGCCCAGGGGACTGAAGCTTTCTTT; v_call: TRBV6-1; d_call: -; clone_size: many; j_call: TRBJ1-1
cdr3_aa: CASSALDRNSYEQYF; cdr3_nt: TGTGCCAGCAGTGCCCTAGACAGGAACTCCTACGAGCAGTACTTC; v_call: TRBV6-1; d_call: -; clone_size: few; j_call: TRBJ2-7
cdr3_aa: CASSPTGPYYGYTF; cdr3_nt: TGTGCCAGCAGTCCGACAGGGCCCTACTATGGCTACACCTTC; v_call: TRBV6-2/TRBV6-3; d_call: TRBD1; clone_size: many; j_call: TRBJ1-2
cdr3_aa: CASSSRDGQETQYF; cdr3_nt: TGTGCCAGCAGCTCCCGGGACGGACAAGAGACCCAGTACTTC; v_call: TRBV13; d_call: -; clone_size: many; j_call: TRBJ2-5
cdr3_aa: CATLNSNEQFF; cdr3_nt: TGTGCCACCCTAAACTCCAATGAGCAGTTCTTC; v_call: TRBV27; d_call: -; clone_size: -; j_call: TRBJ2-1
cdr3_aa: CASSLGQGAIGNEKLFF; cdr3_nt: TGTGCCAGCAGCTTAGGACAGGGGGCGATTGGTAATGAAAAACTGTTTTTT; v_call: TRBV7-8; d_call: TRBD1; clone_size: few; j_call: TRBJ1-4
cdr3_aa: CASRGIYEQYF; cdr3_nt: TGCGCCAGCAGGGGGATCTACGAGCAGTACTTC; v_call: TRBV5-1; d_call: -; clone_size: many; j_call: TRBJ2-7
cdr3_aa: CASSIGGLSNQPQHF; cdr3_nt: TGTGCCAGCAGTATAGGTGGGTTAAGCAATCAGCCCCAGCATTTT; v_call: TRBV6-1; d_call: -; clone_size: once; j_call: TRBJ1-5
cdr3_aa: CASSINNRAEAFF; cdr3_nt: TGTGCCAGTAGTATAAATAATCGTGCAGAAGCTTTCTTT; v_call: TRBV19; d_call: -; clone_size: few; j_call: TRBJ1-1
cdr3_aa: CAIRGDSEQYF; cdr3_nt: TGTGCCATCAGAGGAGACAGCGAGCAGTACTTC; v_call: TRBV10-3; d_call: -; clone_size: -; j_call: TRBJ2-7
cdr3_aa: CASSQAGGGEAFF; cdr3_nt: TGTGCCAGCAGCCAAGCAGGGGGCGGTGAAGCTTTCTTT; v_call: TRBV3-1; d_call: TRBD1; clone_size: many; j_call: TRBJ1-1
cdr3_aa: CAIRGGQYTEAFF; cdr3_nt: TGTGCCATCAGAGGGGGTCAGTACACTGAAGCTTTCTTT; v_call: TRBV10-3; d_call: -; clone_size: few; j_call: TRBJ1-1
cdr3_aa: CASSQERTGAGNTIYF; cdr3_nt: TGCGCCAGCAGCCAAGAACGGACAGGGGCTGGAAACACCATATATTTT; v_call: TRBV4-3; d_call: TRBD1; clone_size: -; j_call: TRBJ1-3
cdr3_aa: CASSSPDRGETQYF; cdr3_nt: TGTGCCAGCAGCTCCCCGGACAGGGGAGAGACCCAGTACTTC; v_call: TRBV11-2; d_call: TRBD1; clone_size: many; j_call: TRBJ2-5
cdr3_aa: CAGRARAYTEAFF; cdr3_nt: TGTGCCGGCCGGGCAAGGGCATACACTGAAGCTTTCTTT; v_call: TRBV6-1; d_call: -; clone_size: -; j_call: TRBJ1-1
cdr3_aa: CASRRTKDGELFF; cdr3_nt: TGTGCCAGCAGACGAACGAAGGACGGGGAGCTGTTTTTT; v_call: TRBV12-3/TRBV12-4; d_call: -; clone_size: many; j_call: TRBJ2-2
cdr3_aa: CASSQDSGGMPYEQYF; cdr3_nt: TGCGCCAGCAGCCAAGATTCCGGAGGGATGCCCTACGAGCAGTACTTC; v_call: TRBV4-1; d_call: -; clone_size: -; j_call: TRBJ2-7
cdr3_aa: CSAIVLSGGSQTQYF; cdr3_nt: TGCAGTGCTATCGTATTAAGCGGGGGGTCCCAGACCCAGTACTTC; v_call: TRBV20-1; d_call: TRBD2; clone_size: few; j_call: TRBJ2-5
cdr3_aa: CATSRSLAGFNEQFF; cdr3_nt: TGTGCCACCAGCAGAAGCCTAGCGGGGTTCAATGAGCAGTTCTTC; v_call: TRBV15; d_call: TRBD2; clone_size: -; j_call: TRBJ2-1
cdr3_aa: CASSVGDSYQPQHF; cdr3_nt: TGTGCCAGCAGCGTAGGGGACAGCTATCAGCCCCAGCATTTT; v_call: TRBV9; d_call: TRBD1; clone_size: few; j_call: TRBJ1-5
cdr3_aa: CASSHPLDTGATEAFF; cdr3_nt: TGTGCCAGCAGCCATCCCCTGGACACAGGGGCAACTGAAGCTTTCTTT; v_call: TRBV7-9; d_call: TRBD1; clone_size: few; j_call: TRBJ1-1
cdr3_aa: CASSWGGQGTEAFF; cdr3_nt: TGTGCCAGCAGCTGGGGGGGACAGGGCACTGAAGCTTTCTTT; v_call: TRBV12-3/TRBV12-4; d_call: TRBD1; clone_size: many; j_call: TRBJ1-1
cdr3_aa: CASTTYPGQGLGEQYF; cdr3_nt: TGTGCCAGCACCACCTACCCCGGACAGGGTCTGGGCGAGCAGTACTTC; v_call: TRBV27; d_call: TRBD1; clone_size: few; j_call: TRBJ2-7
cdr3_aa: CASRPPSDLSGNTIYF; cdr3_nt: TGTGCCAGCAGACCCCCCTCGGACCTCTCTGGAAACACCATATATTTT; v_call: TRBV6-1; d_call: -; clone_size: -; j_call: TRBJ1-3
cdr3_aa: CASRVTGPNTGELFF; cdr3_nt: TGTGCCAGCAGGGTGACAGGGCCGAACACCGGGGAGCTGTTTTTT; v_call: TRBV28; d_call: TRBD1; clone_size: many; j_call: TRBJ2-2
cdr3_aa: CASSLAPAEGYTF; cdr3_nt: TGCGCCAGCAGCTTGGCCCCGGCAGAAGGCTACACCTTC; v_call: TRBV5-1; d_call: -; clone_size: few; j_call: TRBJ1-2
cdr3_aa: CAGGDSGSGYTF; cdr3_nt: TGTGCCGGGGGGGACAGTGGGAGTGGCTACACCTTC; v_call: TRBV28; d_call: TRBD1; clone_size: many; j_call: TRBJ1-2
cdr3_aa: CASRTTELYGYTF; cdr3_nt: TGTGCCAGCAGGACGACAGAATTATATGGCTACACCTTC; v_call: TRBV28; d_call: -; clone_size: many; j_call: TRBJ1-2
cdr3_aa: CASSYFGATEAFF; cdr3_nt: TGTGCCAGCAGTTACTTTGGGGCCACTGAAGCTTTCTTT; v_call: TRBV6-5; d_call: -; clone_size: -; j_call: TRBJ1-1
cdr3_aa: CASSLQGTDSPLHF; cdr3_nt: TGTGCCAGCAGTCTACAGGGGACGGATTCACCCCTCCACTTT; v_call: TRBV27; d_call: TRBD1; clone_size: many; j_call: TRBJ1-6
cdr3_aa: CASSFGNIQYF; cdr3_nt: TGTGCCAGCAGTTTCGGAAACATTCAGTACTTC; v_call: TRBV28; d_call: -; clone_size: many; j_call: TRBJ2-4
cdr3_aa: CASSKTLSTDTQYF; cdr3_nt: TGTGCCAGTAGTAAAACGTTGAGCACAGATACGCAGTATTTT; v_call: TRBV19; d_call: -; clone_size: few; j_call: TRBJ2-3
cdr3_aa: CASSPTTLTRKTQYF; cdr3_nt: TGTGCCAGCTCACCAACGACCTTAACGAGGAAGACCCAGTACTTC; v_call: TRBV18; d_call: -; clone_size: -; j_call: TRBJ2-5
cdr3_aa: CSVGEGTNTEAFF; cdr3_nt: TGCAGCGTTGGGGAGGGGACGAACACTGAAGCTTTCTTT; v_call: TRBV29-1; d_call: -; clone_size: -; j_call: TRBJ1-1
cdr3_aa: CASNRDRGLWGTEAFF; cdr3_nt: TGTGCCAGCAATAGGGACAGGGGGCTTTGGGGCACTGAAGCTTTCTTT; v_call: TRBV28; d_call: TRBD1; clone_size: many; j_call: TRBJ1-1
cdr3_aa: CASSQVRGPDSPLHF; cdr3_nt: TGTGCCAGCAGCCAAGTCAGGGGGCCGGATTCACCCCTCCACTTT; v_call: TRBV3-1; d_call: TRBD1; clone_size: -; j_call: TRBJ1-6
cdr3_aa: CASSVSPKWETQYF; cdr3_nt: TGTGCCAGCAGCGTATCCCCCAAATGGGAGACCCAGTACTTC; v_call: TRBV9; d_call: -; clone_size: many; j_call: TRBJ2-5